The 10 T cell receptor beta chains below were found in one sample sequenced in a study of CD4 T cells in relation to SARS-CoV-2 and coronaviruses. Before the COVID-19 pandemic, during about 2011-2019, CD4+ T cells were taken from unexposed donors. The cells were cultured for less than twelve days before CD4+ T cells were isolated. No antigen has been identified for these receptors. The assay was immunoSEQ multiplex PCR, and TCRdb's table has in-frame clones only and misses some. The sample lists 15,000 to 20,000 clones, 79% occurring once. The source material was CD4+ T cells from PBMCs, cultured in vitro. The receptors were gathered from a human donor in good health.

The chain has TRBV6-1 and TRBJ1-6, with D hard to call. V was cut by 2 bases and J by 7 bases, with 9 bases left in between. Per the germline V gene, CDR1 is MNHNS and CDR2 is SASEGT. This CDR3 has 14 residues. The CDR3 DNA reads as TGTGCCAGCAGTGAACTGGCTTTCAATTCACCCCTCCACTTT. This translates into CASSELAFNSPLHF.

V gene TRBV9 combines with J gene TRBJ2-1, with a possible D match to TRBD2 (5 bases). V was shortened by 5 bases and J by 0 bases, with 12 bases between the two germline ends. This CDR3 contains 15 residues. Germline values: CDR1 SGDLS, CDR2 YYNGEE. DNA of the CDR3: TGTGCCAGCAGTATCGGACTGAGCTCCTACAATGAGCAGTTCTTC. Protein product: CASSIGLSSYNEQFF.

CDR3 amino acids: CASSAGTGPKGYTF. The DNA of the CDR3 is TGTGCCAGCAGTGCGGGGACAGGCCCTAAGGGCTACACCTTC. The chain has TRBV2 and TRBJ1-2; 8 bases align to TRBD1. Germline-derived CDR1 and CDR2 are SNHLY and FYNNEI. V lost 4 bases, J lost 8 bases, and 9 bases stayed unmatched. The CDR3 spans 14 residues.

The chain is built from TRBV19 and TRBJ1-3; D ambiguous. CDR3 length: 14 amino acids. CDR1 and CDR2 (germline): LNHDA, SQIVND (reference sequence). V was clipped by 10 bases and J by 4 bases, with 17 bases between them. The CDR3 loop is CATTPDLGGNTIYF. The CDR3 bases are TGTGCCACCACCCCAGACCTGGGCGGAAACACCATATATTTT.

The chain combines TRBV5-1 with TRBJ2-5; D possibly corresponds to TRBD2 (5 bases). The ends were cut back, 4 bases at V and 3 bases at J, with 10 bases in the middle. The CDR3 has 13 residues. The V gene's germline CDR1 is SGHRS and CDR2 YFSETQ. CDR3 nucleotides: TGCGCCAGCAGCCTGACTAAAGAAGAGACCCAGTACTTC. Protein sequence: CASSLTKEETQYF.

The chain combines TRBV5-1 with TRBJ2-7; D is undetermined. The CDR3 loop spans 17 amino acids. The V and J ends lost 0 bases and 0 bases respectively, with 16 bases between them. The germline V gene encodes CDR1 SGHRS and CDR2 YFSETQ. CDR3 residues: CASSLAPVPESSYEQYF. The CDR3 DNA reads TGCGCCAGCAGCTTGGCCCCCGTGCCAGAGAGCTCCTACGAGCAGTACTTC.

The J gene is TRBJ2-5, the V gene TRBV21-1; TRBD2 is taken as the D call from the table, unchecked against the DNA. TRBV21-1 is a listed pseudogene. This CDR3 contains 20 residues. The CDR3 DNA reads TGTGCCAGCAGCAAAGGGGGGACAAGGGGACTAGCGGGAGCAGAAGAGACCCAGTACTTC. Its translation is CASSKGGTRGLAGAEETQYF.

This clone was seen only once. CDR3 sequence: CSGPVSPNEQFF. The CDR3 region has the DNA TGCAGCGGCCCCGTCAGCCCCAATGAGCAGTTCTTC. The rearrangement joins TRBV29-1 to TRBJ2-1; D is undetermined. The CDR3 consists of 12 residues. Germline assignment: CDR1 SQVTM and CDR2 ANQGSEA. V lost 7 bases and J lost 6, with 13 bases in between.

The chain carries TRBV25-1 and TRBJ2-1; D is perhaps TRBD1 or TRBD2 (5 bases each). Germline V gene lookup returns CDR1 MGHDK and CDR2 SYGVNS. This CDR3 is built from 15 residues. The V gene lost 2 bases and the J gene lost 8 bases, with 16 bases spanning the gap. The DNA of the CDR3 is TGTGCCAGCAGTGAAGCTGGGACCTCAGGCGATGAGCAGTTCTTC. Translating gives CASSEAGTSGDEQFF.

This clone has just one count. The chain carries TRBV7-2 and TRBJ2-2, with D perhaps being TRBD1 or TRBD2 (5 bases each). This CDR3 contains 14 residues. Trimming removed 5 bases from V and 5 bases from J, with 12 bases in between. CDR1 is SGHTA, CDR2 FQGNSA, per germline. For the CDR3, the DNA is TGTGCCAGCAGCCCCGGGAAGGGGACCGGGGAGCTGTTTTTT. It translates to CASSPGKGTGELFF.